The clone carrying this T cell receptor (beta chain) was recorded a few times. No antigen is known for it. Built from TCR beta cDNA, the libraries had unique molecular identifiers in them. The source material, roughly 0.9 to 10 million T cells, gave rise to 500,000 or so cDNA molecules. In TCRdb, the PCR reads were re-called with MiXCR into one record per CDR3 protein. The sample lists approximately 460,000 distinct CDR3 sequences; around 40% were seen once. The source of the sample is a study of post-analysis software for immune sequencing data. Study overall: Several disease courses (relapsing-remitting, secondary progressive and progressive-relapsing) of multiple sclerosis were included. The study, taken as a whole, reports: Significantly lower normalized Chao1 diversity was seen in multiple sclerosis patients than in controls. Batch-matched samples strongly co-clustered by F measure.

The sample was blood. The receptor comes from a girl under 18 with multiple sclerosis.

The DNA of the CDR3 is TGCGCCAGCAGCCCTAGCCTCGGGACAGGGGACGGAAAACTGTTTTTT. Translated: CASSPSLGTGDGKLFF. The rearrangement joins TRBV5-1 to TRBJ1-4, with TRBD1 matching 10 bases. Losses at the gene ends were 4 bases for V and 10 bases for J; bases not matched to a gene: 13. This CDR3 spans 16 amino acids. Germline V gives CDR1 SGHRS, CDR2 YFSETQ.